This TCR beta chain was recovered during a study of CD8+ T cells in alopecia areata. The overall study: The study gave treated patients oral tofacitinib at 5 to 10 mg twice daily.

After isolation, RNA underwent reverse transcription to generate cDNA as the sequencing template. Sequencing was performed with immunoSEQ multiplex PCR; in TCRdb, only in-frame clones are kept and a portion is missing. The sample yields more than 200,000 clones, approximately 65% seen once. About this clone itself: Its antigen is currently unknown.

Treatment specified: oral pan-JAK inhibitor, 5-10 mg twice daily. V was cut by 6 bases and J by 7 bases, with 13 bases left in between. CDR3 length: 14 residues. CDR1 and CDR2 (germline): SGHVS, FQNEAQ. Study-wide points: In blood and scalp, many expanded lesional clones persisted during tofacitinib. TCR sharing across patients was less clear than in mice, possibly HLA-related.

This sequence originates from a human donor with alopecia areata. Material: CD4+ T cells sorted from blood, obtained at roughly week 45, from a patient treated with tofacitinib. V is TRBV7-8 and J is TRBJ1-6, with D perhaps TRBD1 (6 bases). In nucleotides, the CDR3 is TGTGCCAGCAGTCGACAGGCACGAAATTCACCCCTCCACTTT. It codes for CASSRQARNSPLHF.